What follows are 7 T cell receptor beta chains derived from one specimen sequenced in a study of blood T cell repertoires in COVID-19. Generated by immunoSEQ multiplex PCR, the TCRdb table keeps only in-frame clones and is missing some. The data hold around 200,000 clones, with roughly 85% observed a single time. The material sequenced was PBMCs or T cells enriched from blood (not recorded which). The receptor set was obtained from a middle-aged man who had recovered from COVID-19.

This clone has just a few counts. The germline gene is not matched at one end of the junction; a read error may be the cause. The chain combines TRBV10-2 with TRBJ2-1; D not certain. Germline V CDR1 and CDR2: WSHSY, SAAADI. This CDR3 spans 13 amino acids. The CDR3 DNA is TGCGCCAGCAGTCTAGACTCCGACAATGAGCAGTTCTTC. Translated, it gives CASSLDSDNEQFF.

V is TRBV4-1 and J is TRBJ2-3, with TRBD2 matching over 8 bases. After removal of 0 bases from V and 0 bases from J, the junction contained 2 bases not matched to a gene. CDR3 size: 16 residues. Germline values: CDR1 MGHRA, CDR2 YSYEKL. In nucleotides, the CDR3 is TGCGCCAGCAGCCAAGAGCGACTAGCGAGCACAGATACGCAGTATTTT. Residues: CASSQERLASTDTQYF.

This CDR3 is CASSSGSGGYTF. The DNA for the CDR3 is TGTGCCAGCAGTTCAGGGTCTGGGGGCTACACCTTC. The V call is TRBV6-5, the J call TRBJ1-2; D might be TRBD1 (5 bases). Germline V CDR1 and CDR2: MNHEY, SVGAGI. This CDR3 has 12 amino acids. V dropped 4 bases and J dropped 8 bases, with 11 bases sitting between them.

In its sample, this clone was seen a few times. The chain joins TRBV3-1 (or the pseudogene TRBV3-2) to TRBJ2-7, with D perhaps TRBD1 (7 bases). The germline V gene encodes CDR1 LGHDT and CDR2 YNNKEL (reference sequence). CDR3 length equals 15 residues. V lost 1 base, J lost 6 bases, and 16 bases lay in between. CDR3 sequence reads: CASSQGRGRTGEQYF. The CDR3 DNA is TGTGCCAGCAGCCAAGGGAGGGGGCGAACAGGCGAGCAGTACTTC.

The chain joins TRBV4-3 to TRBJ2-7; D unresolved. The CDR3 is 15 amino acids. Germline CDR1 is LGHNA and CDR2 is YSLEER. The V and J ends lost 0 bases and 0 bases respectively, with 9 bases between them. Here the CDR3 DNA reads TGCGCCAGCAGCCAAGAGAGGAAATACTCCTACGAGCAGTACTTC. It encodes CASSQERKYSYEQYF.

The chain links TRBV7-9 to TRBJ2-2, with unresolved D. Trimming took off 3 bases at V and 0 bases at J, with 14 bases between the two ends. Germline CDR1 reads SEHNR; CDR2 reads FQNEAQ (reference sequence). CDR3 length: 17 amino acids. CDR3 coding DNA: TGTGCCAGCAGCTTCTTCTTCGGGTTATCGAACACCGGGGAGCTGTTTTTT. This translates into CASSFFFGLSNTGELFF.

The V and J genes are TRBV18 and TRBJ2-5, with a possible D match to TRBD1 (6 bases). CDR1 and CDR2 from the germline V gene are KGHSH and LQKENI. CDR3 length equals 18 residues. The germline V and J ends were trimmed by 3 bases and 5 bases, with 25 bases remaining between them. CDR3 DNA: TGTGCCAGCTCACCCCCAGGGGCAATAGGTAACAGAAGGGAGACCCAGTACTTC. It yields the protein CASSPPGAIGNRRETQYF.